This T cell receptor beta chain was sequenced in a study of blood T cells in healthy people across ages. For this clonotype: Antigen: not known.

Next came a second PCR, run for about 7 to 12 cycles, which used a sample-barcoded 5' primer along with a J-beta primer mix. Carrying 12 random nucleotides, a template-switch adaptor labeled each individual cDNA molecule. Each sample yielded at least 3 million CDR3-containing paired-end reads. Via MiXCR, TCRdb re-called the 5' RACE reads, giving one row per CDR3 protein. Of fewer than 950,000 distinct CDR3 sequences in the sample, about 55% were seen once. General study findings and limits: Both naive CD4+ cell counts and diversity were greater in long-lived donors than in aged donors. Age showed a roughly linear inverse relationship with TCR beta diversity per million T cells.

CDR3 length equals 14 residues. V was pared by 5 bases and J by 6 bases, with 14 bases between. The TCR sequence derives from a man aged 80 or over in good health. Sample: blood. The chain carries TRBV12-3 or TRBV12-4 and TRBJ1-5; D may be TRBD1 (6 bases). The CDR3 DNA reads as TGTGCCAGCAGTGAAGGGGGTGGGGGTCAGCCCCAGCATTTT. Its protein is CASSEGGGGQPQHF.